The rows below give T cell receptor beta chains drawn from one sample of a study of blood T cell repertoires in COVID-19. TCRdb keeps only in-frame clones here, not all; method: immunoSEQ multiplex PCR. This repertoire shows about 270,000 clones, over 75% found once; its top ten account for 2% to 3%. Sequencing input: PBMCs or T cells enriched from blood (not recorded which). The receptors come from a woman aged 18-35 years who had recovered from COVID-19. The CDR3 runs from the conserved cysteine through the conserved F or W. The D gene is left open where the match is weak. A row's size may be missing; if present it is once, few, many or a size class.

CDR3: CAWSVSGNIQYF
DNA: TGTGCCTGGAGTGTCTCGGGGAACATTCAGTACTTC
J: TRBJ2-4
length: 12
D: .
size: .
V: TRBV30

CDR3: CASSRQGIWDTDTQYF
DNA: TGTGCCAGCAGTCGACAGGGGATCTGGGACACGGATACGCAGTATTTT
J: TRBJ2-3
length: 16
D: TRBD1
size: .
V: TRBV6-4

CDR3: CASSDRIRGSYNEQFF
DNA: TGCGCCAGCAGTGATAGAATACGGGGCTCCTACAATGAGCAGTTCTTC
J: TRBJ2-1
length: 16
D: .
size: .
V: TRBV10-1

CDR3: CASSPPEMRVQEQFF
DNA: TGTGCCAGCTCACCACCGGAGATGAGGGTTCAAGAGCAGTTCTTC
J: TRBJ2-1
length: 15
D: .
size: once
V: TRBV18

CDR3: CASSLGQANQPQHF
DNA: TGTGCCAGCAGCTTGGGACAGGCAAATCAGCCCCAGCATTTT
J: TRBJ1-5
length: 14
D: TRBD1
size: .
V: TRBV11-2

CDR3: CASSATGGAGQPQHF
DNA: TGTGCCAGCAGTGCGACAGGGGGCGCAGGTCAGCCCCAGCATTTT
J: TRBJ1-5
length: 15
D: TRBD1
size: .
V: TRBV7-9

CDR3: CASSRRQGYSSGNTIYF
DNA: TGTGCCAGCAGCCGAAGACAGGGATACAGTTCTGGAAACACCATATATTTT
J: TRBJ1-3
length: 17
D: TRBD1
size: .
V: TRBV14

CDR3: CASSDRGTYNEQFF
DNA: TGTGCCAGCTCCGACAGGGGTACCTACAATGAGCAGTTCTTC
J: TRBJ2-1
length: 14
D: TRBD1
size: once
V: TRBV18

CDR3: CASSALPGQGKTGELFF
DNA: TGTGCCAGCAGCGCTCTCCCGGGACAGGGAAAAACCGGGGAGCTGTTTTTT
J: TRBJ2-2
length: 17
D: TRBD1
size: .
V: TRBV9

CDR3: CASSTPRGGNTEAFF
DNA: TGTGCCAGTAGTACCCCCCGTGGGGGCAACACTGAAGCTTTCTTT
J: TRBJ1-1
length: 15
D: .
size: .
V: TRBV19

CDR3: CASSRRNVGTGEYVDKNIQYF
DNA: TGTGCCAGCAGTCGAAGGAACGTTGGGACAGGGGAATACGTAGACAAAAACATTCAGTACTTC
J: TRBJ2-4
length: 21
D: TRBD1
size: .
V: TRBV2

CDR3: CASSLRTASSYNEQFF
DNA: TGCGCCAGCAGCTTAAGGACAGCGAGCTCCTACAATGAGCAGTTCTTC
J: TRBJ2-1
length: 16
D: .
size: once
V: TRBV4-1

CDR3: CASSLGGTGDEKLFF
DNA: TGTGCCAGCAGCTTAGGAGGGACAGGGGATGAAAAACTGTTTTTT
J: TRBJ1-4
length: 15
D: TRBD1
size: .
V: TRBV11-2

CDR3: CASSPESGGADTQYF
DNA: TGTGCCAGCAGTCCGGAGAGCGGGGGGGCAGATACGCAGTATTTT
J: TRBJ2-3
length: 15
D: TRBD2
size: once
V: TRBV6-5

CDR3: CASGFDRGSQPQHF
DNA: TGTGCTAGTGGTTTCGACAGGGGTAGTCAGCCCCAGCATTTT
J: TRBJ1-5
length: 14
D: TRBD1
size: .
V: TRBV12-5

CDR3: CASAGQGYSPLHF
DNA: TGTGCCAGCGCGGGACAGGGATATTCACCCCTCCACTTT
J: TRBJ1-6
length: 13
D: TRBD1
size: .
V: TRBV25-1

CDR3: CASSEYLNQPQHF
DNA: TGTGCCAGCAGTGAATATCTCAATCAGCCCCAGCATTTT
J: TRBJ1-5
length: 13
D: .
size: .
V: TRBV6-1

CDR3: CASSLGTGAKAEAFF
DNA: TGTGCCAGCTCACTGGGGACAGGGGCGAAGGCTGAAGCTTTCTTT
J: TRBJ1-1
length: 15
D: TRBD1
size: .
V: TRBV18

CDR3: CASSLEAGAIYEQYF
DNA: TGTGCCAGCAGCTTGGAAGCGGGGGCCATTTACGAGCAGTACTTC
J: TRBJ2-7
length: 15
D: TRBD2
size: once
V: TRBV5-4

CDR3: CASSSSGPTDTQYF
DNA: TGTGCCAGCAGTTCAAGCGGACCCACAGATACGCAGTATTTT
J: TRBJ2-3
length: 14
D: .
size: .
V: TRBV7-9

CDR3: CASSPGLRSSYEQYF
DNA: TGTGCCAGTAGTCCGGGACTGCGATCCTCCTACGAGCAGTACTTC
J: TRBJ2-7
length: 15
D: .
size: .
V: TRBV19

CDR3: CASSGTLRLAGGWDTQYF
DNA: TGCGCCAGCAGTGGAACCCTGAGACTAGCGGGCGGGTGGGATACGCAGTATTTT
J: TRBJ2-3
length: 18
D: TRBD2
size: .
V: TRBV10-1

CDR3: CASSPTGGIGYGYTF
DNA: TGTGCCAGCAGCCCGACAGGGGGGATCGGGTATGGCTACACCTTC
J: TRBJ1-2
length: 15
D: TRBD1
size: .
V: TRBV4-2

CDR3: CASSQERGLGGYTF
DNA: TGTGCCAGCAGCCAAGAGAGGGGACTAGGGGGCTACACCTTC
J: TRBJ1-2
length: 14
D: .
size: .
V: TRBV14

CDR3: CASRTGTGVYGYTF
DNA: TGTGCCAGCAGGACCGGGACAGGGGTGTATGGCTACACCTTC
J: TRBJ1-2
length: 14
D: TRBD1
size: few
V: TRBV2

CDR3: CASSLLFEDRGMNTEAFF
DNA: TGTGCCAGCAGCTTGTTGTTCGAGGACAGGGGCATGAACACTGAAGCTTTCTTT
J: TRBJ1-1
length: 18
D: TRBD1
size: .
V: TRBV5-6

CDR3: CATDAGVRSGNTIYF
DNA: TGTGCCACCGACGCAGGGGTGCGCTCTGGAAACACCATATATTTT
J: TRBJ1-3
length: 15
D: .
size: .
V: TRBV28

CDR3: CASSEIRVPFYGYTF
DNA: TGTGCCAGCAGCGAAATCCGGGTCCCCTTCTATGGCTACACCTTC
J: TRBJ1-2
length: 15
D: .
size: .
V: TRBV7-9

CDR3: CASSYFAGDTGELFF
DNA: TGTGCCAGCAGTTACTTCGCGGGGGACACCGGGGAGCTGTTTTTT
J: TRBJ2-2
length: 15
D: TRBD2
size: once
V: TRBV6-6

CDR3: CASSQDGGNTIYF
DNA: TGTGCCAGCAGCCAAGATGGGGGGAACACCATATATTTT
J: TRBJ1-3
length: 13
D: .
size: .
V: TRBV4-2

CDR3: CASSSALGAQETQYF
DNA: TGTGCCAGCAGCTCTGCCCTGGGAGCACAAGAGACCCAGTACTTC
J: TRBJ2-5
length: 15
D: .
size: once
V: TRBV5-4

CDR3: CASSLSIPLNYGYTF
DNA: TGTGCCAGCAGTTTATCGATTCCCCTAAACTATGGCTACACCTTC
J: TRBJ1-2
length: 15
D: .
size: .
V: TRBV28

CDR3: CASSTARATRETQYF
DNA: TGTGCCAGCAGTACAGCCCGCGCGACTAGGGAGACCCAGTACTTC
J: TRBJ2-5
length: 15
D: .
size: .
V: TRBV28

CDR3: CASSYSTRNNSPLHF
DNA: TGTGCCAGCAGTTACTCGACCAGGAATAATTCACCCCTCCACTTT
J: TRBJ1-6
length: 15
D: .
size: .
V: TRBV6-5

CDR3: CASRQRIANTGELFF
DNA: TGTGCCAGTCGACAGAGGATCGCGAACACCGGGGAGCTGTTTTTT
J: TRBJ2-2
length: 15
D: .
size: .
V: TRBV19

CDR3: CASSTGGAGVHYGYTF
DNA: TGTGCCAGCTCCACAGGGGGGGCGGGGGTCCACTATGGCTACACCTTC
J: TRBJ1-2
length: 16
D: TRBD1
size: .
V: TRBV27

CDR3: CASSQDRGTVNTEAFF
DNA: TGTGCCAGCAGCCAAGATCGCGGGACGGTGAACACTGAAGCTTTCTTT
J: TRBJ1-1
length: 16
D: .
size: once
V: TRBV14

CDR3: CASSQDLVGTAEAFF
DNA: TGTGCCAGCAGCCAAGATTTAGTGGGCACGGCTGAAGCTTTCTTT
J: TRBJ1-1
length: 15
D: .
size: .
V: TRBV4-2

CDR3: CASSISPWDRGPFQGYTF
DNA: TGTGCCAGTAGTATAAGCCCCTGGGACAGGGGGCCGTTTCAGGGCTACACCTTC
J: TRBJ1-2
length: 18
D: TRBD1
size: once
V: TRBV19

CDR3: CASSYSALGNQPQHF
DNA: TGTGCCAGCAGTTACTCGGCTTTGGGCAATCAGCCCCAGCATTTT
J: TRBJ1-5
length: 15
D: .
size: .
V: TRBV6-7

CDR3: CASFYGTGGSGYTF
DNA: TGTGCCAGCTTCTACGGGACAGGGGGCAGTGGCTACACCTTC
J: TRBJ1-2
length: 14
D: TRBD1
size: .
V: TRBV18

CDR3: CSVRTGELSYEQYF
DNA: TGCAGCGTCCGGACAGGGGAGCTCTCCTACGAGCAGTACTTC
J: TRBJ2-7
length: 14
D: TRBD1
size: .
V: TRBV29-1

CDR3: CASSTDRGLVNTEAFF
DNA: TGCGCCAGCAGCACGGACAGGGGGCTTGTGAACACTGAAGCTTTCTTT
J: TRBJ1-1
length: 16
D: TRBD1
size: .
V: TRBV5-1

CDR3: CATSDRTGSDTQYF
DNA: TGTGCCACCAGCGACCGGACAGGGTCCGATACGCAGTATTTT
J: TRBJ2-3
length: 14
D: TRBD1
size: .
V: TRBV15

CDR3: CASRNFDRGLSPLHF
DNA: TGTGCCAGCAGGAATTTCGACAGGGGCCTTTCACCCCTCCACTTT
J: TRBJ1-6
length: 15
D: TRBD1
size: .
V: TRBV2

CDR3: CASSYELLAGGGNTQYF
DNA: TGTGCCAGCAGTTACGAACTACTAGCGGGGGGCGGGAATACGCAGTATTTT
J: TRBJ2-3
length: 17
D: TRBD2
size: .
V: TRBV6-2/TRBV6-3